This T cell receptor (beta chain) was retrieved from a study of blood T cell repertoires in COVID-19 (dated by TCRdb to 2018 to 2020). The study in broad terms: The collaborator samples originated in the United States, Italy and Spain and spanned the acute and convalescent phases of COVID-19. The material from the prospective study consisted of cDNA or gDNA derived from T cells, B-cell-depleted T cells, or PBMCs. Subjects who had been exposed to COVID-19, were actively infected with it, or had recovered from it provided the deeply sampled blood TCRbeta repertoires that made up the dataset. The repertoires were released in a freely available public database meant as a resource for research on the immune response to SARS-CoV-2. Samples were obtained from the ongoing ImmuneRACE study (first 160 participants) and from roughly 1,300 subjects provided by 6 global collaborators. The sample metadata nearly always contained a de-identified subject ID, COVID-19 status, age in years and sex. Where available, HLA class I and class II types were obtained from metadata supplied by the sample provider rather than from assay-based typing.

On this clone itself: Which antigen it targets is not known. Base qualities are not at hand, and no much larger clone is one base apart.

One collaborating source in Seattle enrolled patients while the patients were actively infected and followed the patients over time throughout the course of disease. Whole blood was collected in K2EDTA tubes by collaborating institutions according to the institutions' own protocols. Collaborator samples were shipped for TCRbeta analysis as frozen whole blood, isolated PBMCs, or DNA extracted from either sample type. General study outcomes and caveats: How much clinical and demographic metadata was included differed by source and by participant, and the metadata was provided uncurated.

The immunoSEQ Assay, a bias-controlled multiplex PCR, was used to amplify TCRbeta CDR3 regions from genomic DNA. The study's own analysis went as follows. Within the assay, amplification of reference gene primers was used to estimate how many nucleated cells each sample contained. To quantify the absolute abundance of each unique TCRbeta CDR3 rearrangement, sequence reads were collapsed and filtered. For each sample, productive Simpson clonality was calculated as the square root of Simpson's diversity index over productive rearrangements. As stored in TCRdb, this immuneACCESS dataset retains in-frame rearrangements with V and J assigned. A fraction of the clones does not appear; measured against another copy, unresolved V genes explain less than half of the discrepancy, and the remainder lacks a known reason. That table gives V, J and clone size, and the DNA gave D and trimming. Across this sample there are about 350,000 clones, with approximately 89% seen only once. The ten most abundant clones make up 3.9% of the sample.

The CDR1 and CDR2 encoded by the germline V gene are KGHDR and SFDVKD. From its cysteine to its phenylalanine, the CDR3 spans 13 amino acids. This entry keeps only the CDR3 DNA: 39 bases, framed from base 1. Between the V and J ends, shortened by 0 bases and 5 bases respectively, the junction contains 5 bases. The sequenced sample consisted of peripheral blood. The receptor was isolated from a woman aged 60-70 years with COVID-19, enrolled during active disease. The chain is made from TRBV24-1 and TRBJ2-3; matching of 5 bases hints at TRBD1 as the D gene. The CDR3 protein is CATSDLDRDTQYF. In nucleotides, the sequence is TGTGCCACCAGTGATTTGGACAGAGATACGCAGTATTTT.